This TCR beta chain is drawn from a study of T-cell reconstitution after alpha-beta-depleted transplantation in children. A library of TCRbeta sequences, prepared with unique molecular identifiers, was generated. TCRdb called the PCR reads again in MiXCR, with one record for every CDR3 protein. The table lists just under 350,000 distinct CDR3 sequences, around 15% of them singletons. As to this clonotype: Its antigen is currently unknown.

The V and J ends lost 1 base and 0 bases respectively, with 10 bases between them. Germline V gives CDR1 LGHNA, CDR2 YSLEER. CDR3 length equals 15 residues. Study-level results: T-cell numbers and diversity, one year after transplant, stemmed largely from T cells that were newly produced. At day 60, the high TCRbeta diversity found in some patients originated from recipient T cells and thymic progenitors that had survived. Several hundred expanded graft clones reportedly supplied alpha-beta T cells about two months after transplant.

The sequence was collected from a male patient aged 2-9 years who had a stem cell transplant for acute lymphoblastic leukemia, so the T cells may come from the graft donor. This material consisted of PBMCs, mostly from graft donor cells, taken 360 days after TCRalphabeta/CD19-depleted stem cell transplant. The V and J genes are TRBV4-3 and TRBJ2-7; D is unresolved. CDR3 amino acids: CASSQGAESSYEQYF. The CDR3 nucleotides are TGCGCCAGCAGCCAAGGGGCAGAAAGCTCCTACGAGCAGTACTTC.